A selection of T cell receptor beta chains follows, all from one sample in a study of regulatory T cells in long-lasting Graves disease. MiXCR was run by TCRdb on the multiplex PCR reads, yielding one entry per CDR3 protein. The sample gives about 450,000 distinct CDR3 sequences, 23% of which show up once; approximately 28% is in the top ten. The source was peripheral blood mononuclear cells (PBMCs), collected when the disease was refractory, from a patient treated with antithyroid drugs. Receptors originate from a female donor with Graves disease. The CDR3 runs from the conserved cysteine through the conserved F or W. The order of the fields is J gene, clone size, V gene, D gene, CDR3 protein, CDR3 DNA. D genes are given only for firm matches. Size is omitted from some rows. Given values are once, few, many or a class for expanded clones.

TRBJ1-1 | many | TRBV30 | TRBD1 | CAWTGGLNTEAFF | TGTGCCTGGACAGGGGGCTTGAACACTGAAGCTTTCTTT
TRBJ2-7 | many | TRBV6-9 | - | CASSYVGGQYF | TGTGCCAGCAGTTACGTCGGAGGGCAGTACTTC
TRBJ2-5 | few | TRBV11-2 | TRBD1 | CASSPGTGGTQYF | TGCGCCAGCAGCCCGGGGACAGGGGGGACCCAGTACTTC
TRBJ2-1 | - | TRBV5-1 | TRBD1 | CASSLGQASIYNEQFF | TGCGCCAGCAGCTTAGGACAGGCCTCGATATACAATGAGCAGTTCTTC
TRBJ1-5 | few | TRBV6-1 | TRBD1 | CASRSQGAGYSNQPQHF | TGTGCCAGCAGGTCACAGGGGGCCGGCTATAGCAATCAGCCCCAGCATTTT
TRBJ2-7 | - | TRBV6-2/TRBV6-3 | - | CVSSYPGAFQQYF | TGTGTCAGCAGTTACCCAGGGGCCTTCCAGCAGTACTTC
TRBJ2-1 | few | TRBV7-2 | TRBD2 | CASSLPLFPRLAGVGNEQFF | TGTGCCAGCAGCTTACCCCTCTTTCCCCGACTAGCGGGAGTCGGTAATGAGCAGTTCTTC
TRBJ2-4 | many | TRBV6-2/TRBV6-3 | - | CASSSLGIKNIQYF | TGTGCCAGCAGTTCATTGGGGATCAAAAACATTCAGTACTTC
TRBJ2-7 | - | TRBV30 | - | CAWSAGEGGQYF | TGTGCCTGGAGCGCGGGGGAGGGGGGGCAGTACTTC
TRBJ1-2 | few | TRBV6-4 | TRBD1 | CASSRDRGSVYTF | TGTGCCAGCAGTAGGGACAGGGGGTCTGTCTACACCTTC
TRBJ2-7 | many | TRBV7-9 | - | CASSGETSYEQYF | TGTGCCAGCAGCGGAGAGACTAGCTACGAGCAGTACTTC
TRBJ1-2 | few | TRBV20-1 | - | CSAPQTRTTTSGYTF | TGCAGTGCTCCTCAGACCCGGACAACAACCAGCGGCTACACCTTC
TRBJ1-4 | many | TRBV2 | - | CASSELDRGNEKLFF | TGTGCCAGCAGTGAACTGGACAGAGGTAATGAAAAACTGTTTTTT
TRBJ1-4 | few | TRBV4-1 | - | CASSQGITNEKLFF | TGCGCCAGCAGCCAAGGGATAACTAATGAAAAACTGTTTTTT
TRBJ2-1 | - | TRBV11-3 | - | CASSEMGEEQFF | TGTGCCAGCAGCGAGATGGGGGAGGAGCAGTTCTTC
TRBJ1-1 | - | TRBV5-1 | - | CASSLDRRAEAFF | TGCGCCAGCAGCTTGGATCGTCGGGCTGAAGCTTTCTTT
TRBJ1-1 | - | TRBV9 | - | CASSVGDGSTEAFF | TGTGCCAGCAGCGTAGGGGATGGTAGCACTGAAGCTTTCTTT
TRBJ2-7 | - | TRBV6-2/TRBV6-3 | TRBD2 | CASRARRTSGSGGDEQYF | TGTGCCAGCAGGGCCAGACGGACTAGCGGGAGTGGGGGCGACGAGCAGTACTTC
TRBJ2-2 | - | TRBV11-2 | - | CASSPAGQLNTGELFF | TGTGCCAGCAGTCCGGCGGGACAGCTTAACACCGGGGAGCTGTTTTTT
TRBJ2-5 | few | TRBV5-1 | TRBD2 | CASSFGLAGDGETQYF | TGCGCCAGCAGCTTCGGACTAGCGGGAGATGGAGAGACCCAGTACTTC
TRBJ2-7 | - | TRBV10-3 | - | CATVGGDTYEQYF | TGTGCCACCGTAGGCGGGGACACCTACGAGCAGTACTTC
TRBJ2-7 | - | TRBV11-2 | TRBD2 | CASSLAGLALYEQYF | TGTGCCAGCAGCTTAGCGGGACTAGCGCTCTACGAGCAGTACTTC
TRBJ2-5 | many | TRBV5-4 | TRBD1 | CASSRTGVETQYF | TGTGCCAGCAGCCGGACAGGGGTAGAGACCCAGTACTTC
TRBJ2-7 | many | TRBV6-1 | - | CASRILRDTSYEQYF | TGTGCCAGCAGGATACTCCGGGACACGTCCTACGAGCAGTACTTC
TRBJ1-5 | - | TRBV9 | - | CASSVGEGYQPQHF | TGTGCCAGCAGCGTCGGTGAGGGTTATCAGCCCCAGCATTTT
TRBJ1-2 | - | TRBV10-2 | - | CASSASVNYGYTF | TGCGCCAGCAGTGCCAGCGTTAACTATGGCTACACCTTC
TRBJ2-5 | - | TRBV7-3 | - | CASSLMYGETQYF | TGTGCCAGCAGCTTAATGTACGGGGAGACCCAGTACTTC
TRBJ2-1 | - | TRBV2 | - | CASSEGRADVDEQFF | TGTGCCAGCAGTGAAGGGAGGGCCGACGTCGATGAGCAGTTCTTC
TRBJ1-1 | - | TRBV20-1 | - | CSAKRRGNTEAFF | TGCAGTGCTAAGAGGCGTGGGAACACTGAAGCTTTCTTT
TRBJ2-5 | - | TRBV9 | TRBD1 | CASSPGGKEAQYF | TGTGCCAGCAGCCCAGGGGGCAAAGAGGCCCAGTACTTC
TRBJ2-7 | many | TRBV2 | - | CASSGGLDRGEQYF | TGTGCCAGCAGTGGGGGGCTGGACCGGGGAGAGCAGTACTTC
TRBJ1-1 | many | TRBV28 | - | CASSPPSANSGEAFF | TGTGCCAGCAGTCCCCCCTCCGCAAACTCCGGTGAAGCTTTCTTT
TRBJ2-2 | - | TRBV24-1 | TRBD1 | CATSDSDRATGELFF | TGTGCCACCAGTGATTCGGACAGGGCGACCGGGGAGCTGTTTTTT
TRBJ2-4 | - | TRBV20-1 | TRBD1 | CSATGQGVRAKNIQYF | TGCAGTGCTACCGGACAGGGTGTGAGGGCCAAAAACATTCAGTACTTC
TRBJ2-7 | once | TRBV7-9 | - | CASSKVSGVAGEQYF | TGTGCCAGCAGCAAAGTATCGGGGGTTGCGGGCGAGCAGTACTTC
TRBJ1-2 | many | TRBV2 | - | CASSQLPRGAANYGYTF | TGTGCCAGCAGTCAACTACCAAGAGGTGCCGCTAACTATGGCTACACCTTC
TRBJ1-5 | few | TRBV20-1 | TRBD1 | CSARSGGSSNQPQHF | TGCAGTGCTAGATCAGGGGGAAGTAGCAATCAGCCCCAGCATTTT
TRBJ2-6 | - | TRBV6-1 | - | CVSRAAGRGGANVLTF | TGTGTCAGCAGAGCTGCAGGGAGAGGGGGGGCCAACGTCCTGACTTTC
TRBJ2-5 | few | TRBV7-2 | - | CASTPDFGRRETQYF | TGTGCCAGCACCCCCGATTTTGGTCGCAGGGAGACCCAGTACTTC
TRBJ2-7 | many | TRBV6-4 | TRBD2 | CASSDSTKAGSSYEQYF | TGTGCCAGCAGTGACTCGACGAAAGCGGGGAGCTCCTACGAGCAGTACTTC
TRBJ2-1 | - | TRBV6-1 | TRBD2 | CASSGTSGNYNEQFF | TGTGCCAGCAGTGGGACTAGCGGAAACTACAATGAGCAGTTCTTC
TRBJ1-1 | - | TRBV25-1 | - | CASSETSHTEAFF | TGTGCCAGCAGTGAGACCAGCCACACTGAAGCTTTCTTT
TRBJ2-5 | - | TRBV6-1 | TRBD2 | CASSPGSGRFETQYF | TGTGCCAGCAGCCCAGGTAGCGGGAGATTTGAGACCCAGTACTTC
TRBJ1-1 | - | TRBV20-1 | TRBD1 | CSAIPGTGNTEAFF | TGCAGTGCTATACCCGGGACAGGGAACACTGAAGCTTTCTTT
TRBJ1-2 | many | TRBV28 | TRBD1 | CASSIQTTGGRGYTF | TGTGCCAGCAGTATCCAGACCACAGGGGGCAGAGGCTACACCTTC
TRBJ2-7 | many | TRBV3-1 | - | CASSKSSYEQYF | TGTGCCAGCAGTAAGAGCTCCTACGAGCAGTACTTC
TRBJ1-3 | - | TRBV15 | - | CATSSSRISGNTIYF | TGTGCCACCAGCAGTAGTCGAATCTCTGGAAACACCATATATTTT
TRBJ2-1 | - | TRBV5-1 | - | CASSSATQEQFF | TGCGCCAGCAGCTCCGCCACTCAGGAGCAGTTCTTC
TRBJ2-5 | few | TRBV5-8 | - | CASSFGQQQETQYF | TGTGCCAGCAGCTTCGGACAGCAACAAGAGACCCAGTACTTC
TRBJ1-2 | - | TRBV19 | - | CASNLPGYYGYTF | TGTGCCAGTAACCTTCCAGGGTACTATGGCTACACCTTC
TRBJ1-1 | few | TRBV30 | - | CAWSWRAEAFF | TGTGCCTGGAGCTGGCGGGCTGAAGCTTTCTTT
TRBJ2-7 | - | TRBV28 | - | CASSSRVREQYF | TGTGCCAGCAGTTCCAGGGTCCGCGAGCAGTACTTC
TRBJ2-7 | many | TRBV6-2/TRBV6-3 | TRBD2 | CASSYFGGLAGYEQYF | TGTGCCAGCAGTTACTTTGGGGGACTAGCCGGCTACGAGCAGTACTTC
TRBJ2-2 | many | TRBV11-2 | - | CASSLPRTRTGELFF | TGTGCCAGCAGCCTTCCTAGAACACGGACCGGGGAGCTGTTTTTT
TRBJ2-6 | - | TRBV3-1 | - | CANSHMRPGANVLTF | TGTGCCAACAGCCATATGAGGCCTGGGGCCAACGTCCTGACTTTC
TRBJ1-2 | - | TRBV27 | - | CASSLERDGGYTF | TGTGCCAGCAGTTTGGAAAGGGATGGTGGCTACACCTTC
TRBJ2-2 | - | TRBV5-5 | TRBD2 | CASSVLAGANTGELFF | TGTGCCAGCAGTGTACTAGCGGGAGCGAACACCGGGGAGCTGTTTTTT
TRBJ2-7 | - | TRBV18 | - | CASSPRGGVREQYF | TGTGCCAGCTCACCCCGAGGGGGGGTGCGCGAGCAGTACTTC
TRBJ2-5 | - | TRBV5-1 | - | CASSLGTQGEETQYF | TGCGCCAGCAGCCTAGGGACCCAGGGTGAAGAGACCCAGTACTTC
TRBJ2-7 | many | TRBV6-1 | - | CASKTPGHRIYEQYF | TGTGCCAGCAAAACACCGGGACATAGAATCTACGAGCAGTACTTC